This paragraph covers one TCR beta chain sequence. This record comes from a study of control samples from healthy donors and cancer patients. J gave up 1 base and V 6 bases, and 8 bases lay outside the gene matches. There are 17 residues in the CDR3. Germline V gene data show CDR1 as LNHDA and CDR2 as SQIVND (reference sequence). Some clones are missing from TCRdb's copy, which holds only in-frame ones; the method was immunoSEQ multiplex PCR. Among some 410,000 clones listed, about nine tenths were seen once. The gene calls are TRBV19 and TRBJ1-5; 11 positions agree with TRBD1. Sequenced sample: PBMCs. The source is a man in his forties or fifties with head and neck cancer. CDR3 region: CASSWTGGASSNQPQHF. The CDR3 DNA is TGTGCCAGTAGCTGGACAGGGGGCGCCTCCAGCAATCAGCCCCAGCATTTT.